This T cell receptor beta chain was sequenced during a study of T cells in localized non-small cell lung cancer. In this sample, this clone turned up a few times. Its cognate antigen is unknown. Germline CDR1 and CDR2: MDHEN and SYDVKM. The CDR3 covers 12 residues. V lost 3 bases and J lost 6, with 9 bases in between. Regarding the study as a whole: Sequencing, confined to only one tumor region, leaves heterogeneity possible. The study detected a median approximately 55 of the top 100 tumor clones in adjacent lung.

Clones were sequenced by immunoSEQ multiplex PCR, and TCRdb holds only the in-frame ones, with some missing. Altogether 100,000 to 150,000 clones are present, around 90% being singletons, with the ten largest covering over 1.5%. The V and J genes are TRBV28 and TRBJ2-7; D is ambiguous. Sequenced here: peripheral blood, sampled before any cancer treatment. The clonotype originates from a female donor over 55 with stage I lung adenocarcinoma. The CDR3 loop is CASSFSTGEQYF. Written as DNA, the CDR3 is TGTGCCAGCAGTTTTTCAACGGGCGAGCAGTACTTC.